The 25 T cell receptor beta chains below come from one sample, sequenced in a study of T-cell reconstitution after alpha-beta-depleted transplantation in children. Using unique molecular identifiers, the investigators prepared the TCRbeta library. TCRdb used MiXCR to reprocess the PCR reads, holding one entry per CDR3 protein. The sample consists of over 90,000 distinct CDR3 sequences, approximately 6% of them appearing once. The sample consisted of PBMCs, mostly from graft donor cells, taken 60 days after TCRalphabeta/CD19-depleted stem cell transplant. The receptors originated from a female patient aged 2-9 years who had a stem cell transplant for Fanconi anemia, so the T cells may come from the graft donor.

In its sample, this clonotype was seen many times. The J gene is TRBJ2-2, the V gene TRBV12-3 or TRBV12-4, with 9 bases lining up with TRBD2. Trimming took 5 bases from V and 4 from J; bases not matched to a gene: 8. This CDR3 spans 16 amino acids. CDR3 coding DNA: TGTGCCAGCAGTCGGGGACTAGCCCTTGGCACCGGGGAGCTGTTTTTT. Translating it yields CASSRGLALGTGELFF.

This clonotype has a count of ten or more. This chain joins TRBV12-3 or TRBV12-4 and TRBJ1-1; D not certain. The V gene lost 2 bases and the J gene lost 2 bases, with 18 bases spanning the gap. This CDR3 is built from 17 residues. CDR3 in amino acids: CASSLKWGIWENTEAFF. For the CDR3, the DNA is TGTGCCAGCAGTTTAAAGTGGGGAATATGGGAAAACACTGAAGCTTTCTTT.

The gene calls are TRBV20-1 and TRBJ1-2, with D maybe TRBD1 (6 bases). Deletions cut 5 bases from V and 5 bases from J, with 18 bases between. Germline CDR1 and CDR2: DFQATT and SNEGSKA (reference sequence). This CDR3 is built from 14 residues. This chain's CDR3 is CSAGVGGGHYGYTF. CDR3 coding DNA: TGCAGTGCTGGCGTTGGAGGGGGACATTATGGCTACACCTTC.

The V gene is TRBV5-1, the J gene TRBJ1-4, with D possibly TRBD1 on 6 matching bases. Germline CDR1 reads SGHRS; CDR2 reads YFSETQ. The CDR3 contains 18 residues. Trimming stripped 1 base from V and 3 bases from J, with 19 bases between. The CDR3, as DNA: TGCGCCAGCAGCTTGTTCCCCGTTGACAGGCCGGCTAATGAAAAACTGTTTTTT. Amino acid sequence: CASSLFPVDRPANEKLFF.

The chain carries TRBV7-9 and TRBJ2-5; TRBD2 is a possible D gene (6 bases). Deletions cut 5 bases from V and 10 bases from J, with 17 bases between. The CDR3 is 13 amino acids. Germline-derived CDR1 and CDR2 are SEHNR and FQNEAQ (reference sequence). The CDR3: CASSPTRTGDQYF. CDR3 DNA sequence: TGTGCCAGCAGCCCTACCAGGACGGGGGACCAGTACTTC.

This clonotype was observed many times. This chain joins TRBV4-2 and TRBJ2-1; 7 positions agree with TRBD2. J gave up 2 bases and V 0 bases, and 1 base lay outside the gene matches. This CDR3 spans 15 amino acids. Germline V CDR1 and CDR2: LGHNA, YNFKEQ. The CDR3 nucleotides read TGTGCCAGCAGCCAAGAGGGGAGGGCCTACAATGAGCAGTTCTTC. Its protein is CASSQEGRAYNEQFF.

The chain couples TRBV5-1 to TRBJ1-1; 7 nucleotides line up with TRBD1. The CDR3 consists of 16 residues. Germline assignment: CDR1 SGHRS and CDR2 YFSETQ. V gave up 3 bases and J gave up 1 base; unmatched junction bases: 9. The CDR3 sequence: CASSSPRGGRNTEAFF. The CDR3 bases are TGCGCCAGCAGCTCCCCCAGGGGGGGCAGGAACACTGAAGCTTTCTTT.

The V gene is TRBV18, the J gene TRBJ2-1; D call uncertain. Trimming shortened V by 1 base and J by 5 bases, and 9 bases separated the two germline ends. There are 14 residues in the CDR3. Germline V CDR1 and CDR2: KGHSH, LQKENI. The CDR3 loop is CASSPLIWDNEQFF. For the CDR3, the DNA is TGTGCCAGCTCACCACTAATCTGGGACAATGAGCAGTTCTTC.

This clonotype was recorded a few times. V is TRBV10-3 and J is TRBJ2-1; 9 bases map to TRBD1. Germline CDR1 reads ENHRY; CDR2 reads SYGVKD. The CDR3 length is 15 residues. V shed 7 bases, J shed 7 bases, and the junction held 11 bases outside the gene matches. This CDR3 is CAITPGQGRFNEQFF. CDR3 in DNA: TGTGCCATCACCCCGGGACAGGGTCGATTTAATGAGCAGTTCTTC.

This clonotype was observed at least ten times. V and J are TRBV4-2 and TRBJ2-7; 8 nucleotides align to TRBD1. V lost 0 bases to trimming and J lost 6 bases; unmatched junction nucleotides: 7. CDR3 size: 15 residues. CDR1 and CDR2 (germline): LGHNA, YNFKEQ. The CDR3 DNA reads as TGTGCCAGCAGCCAAGAGCCAGGACAGGGCCTCGAGCAGTACTTC. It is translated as CASSQEPGQGLEQYF.

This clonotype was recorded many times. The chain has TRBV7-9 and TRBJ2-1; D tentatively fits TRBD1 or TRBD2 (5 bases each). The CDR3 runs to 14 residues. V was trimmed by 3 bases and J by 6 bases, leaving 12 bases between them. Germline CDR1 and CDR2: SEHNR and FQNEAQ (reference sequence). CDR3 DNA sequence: TGTGCCAGCAGCTTTCAGGGAGCACCCAATGAGCAGTTCTTC. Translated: CASSFQGAPNEQFF.

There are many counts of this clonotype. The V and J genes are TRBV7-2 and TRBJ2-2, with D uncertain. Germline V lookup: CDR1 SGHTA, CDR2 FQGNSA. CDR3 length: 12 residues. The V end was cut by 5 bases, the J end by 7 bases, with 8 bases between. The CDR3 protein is CASSPLLGELFF. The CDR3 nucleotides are TGTGCCAGCAGCCCACTGCTCGGGGAGCTGTTTTTT.

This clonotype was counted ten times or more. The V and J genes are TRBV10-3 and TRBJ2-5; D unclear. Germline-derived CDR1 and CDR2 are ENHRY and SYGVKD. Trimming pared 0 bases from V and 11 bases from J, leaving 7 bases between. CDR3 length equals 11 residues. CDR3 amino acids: CAISESVYQYF. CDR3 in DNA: TGTGCCATCAGTGAGTCGGTTTATCAGTACTTC.

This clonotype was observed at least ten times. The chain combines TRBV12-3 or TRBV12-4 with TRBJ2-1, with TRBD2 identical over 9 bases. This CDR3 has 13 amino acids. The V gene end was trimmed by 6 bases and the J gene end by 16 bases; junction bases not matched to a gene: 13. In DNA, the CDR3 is TGTGCCAGCAGCACTGGACTAGCGTCCCTTATCTTCTTC. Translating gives CASSTGLASLIFF.

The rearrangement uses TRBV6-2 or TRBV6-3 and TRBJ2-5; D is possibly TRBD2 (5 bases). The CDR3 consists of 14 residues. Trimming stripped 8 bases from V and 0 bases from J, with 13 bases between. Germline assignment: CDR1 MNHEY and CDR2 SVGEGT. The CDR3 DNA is TGTGCCAGCTCCCTTTACGGGAACCAAGAGACCCAGTACTTC. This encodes CASSLYGNQETQYF.

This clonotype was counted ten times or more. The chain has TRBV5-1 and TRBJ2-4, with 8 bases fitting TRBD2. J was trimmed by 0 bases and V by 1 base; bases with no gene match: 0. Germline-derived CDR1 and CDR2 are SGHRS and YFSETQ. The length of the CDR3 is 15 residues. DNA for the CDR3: TGCGCCAGCAGCTTGCTAGCGGGAGCCAAAAACATTCAGTACTTC. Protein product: CASSLLAGAKNIQYF.

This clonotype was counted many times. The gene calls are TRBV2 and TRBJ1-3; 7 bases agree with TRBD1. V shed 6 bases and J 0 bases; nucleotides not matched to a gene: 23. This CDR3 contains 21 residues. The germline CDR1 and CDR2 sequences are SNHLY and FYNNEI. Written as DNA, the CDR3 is TGTGCCAGCAGCGAACGCGGACCCGGGACAGCAAGTAGAAGCTCTGGAAACACCATATATTTT. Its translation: CASSERGPGTASRSSGNTIYF.

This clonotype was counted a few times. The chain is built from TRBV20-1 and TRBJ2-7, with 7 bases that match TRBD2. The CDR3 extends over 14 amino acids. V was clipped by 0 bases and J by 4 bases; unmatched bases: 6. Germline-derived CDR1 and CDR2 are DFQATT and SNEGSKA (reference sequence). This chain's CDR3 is CSARDLLAWYEQYF. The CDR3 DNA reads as TGCAGTGCTAGAGACCTACTAGCGTGGTACGAGCAGTACTTC.

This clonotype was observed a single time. This CDR3 reads CASSRIQGLKQPQHF. CDR3 nucleotides: TGTGCCAGCAGTCGAATACAGGGTCTAAAGCAGCCCCAGCATTTT. The genes are TRBV27 and TRBJ1-5; D might be TRBD1 (6 bases). The CDR3 extends over 15 amino acids. V was shortened by 5 bases and J by 7 bases, with 18 bases between the two germline ends. Per germline, CDR1 MNHEY and CDR2 SMNVEV (reference sequence).

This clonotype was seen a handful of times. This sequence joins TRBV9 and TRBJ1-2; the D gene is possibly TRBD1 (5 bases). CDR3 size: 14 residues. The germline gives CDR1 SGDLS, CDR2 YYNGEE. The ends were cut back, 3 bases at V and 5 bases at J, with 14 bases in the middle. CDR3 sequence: CASSAGRDRYGYTF. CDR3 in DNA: TGTGCCAGCAGCGCGGGGCGGGATAGGTATGGCTACACCTTC. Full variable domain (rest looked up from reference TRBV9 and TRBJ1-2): DSGVTQTPKHLITATGQRVTLRCSPRSGDLSVYWYQQSLDQGLQFLIQYYNGEERAKGNILERFSAQQFPDLHSELNLSSLELGDSALYFCASSAGRDRYGYTFGSGTRLTVV.

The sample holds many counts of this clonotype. CDR3 DNA: TGCGCCAGCAGCTTGAGACAACCGGGGAGCGAGCAGTACTTC. This gives the protein CASSLRQPGSEQYF. This chain connects TRBV5-1 to TRBJ2-7, with D tentatively TRBD2 (5 bases). Trimming removed 1 base from V and 6 bases from J, with 14 bases in between. The CDR3 sequence is 14 residues long. Germline-derived CDR1 and CDR2 are SGHRS and YFSETQ.

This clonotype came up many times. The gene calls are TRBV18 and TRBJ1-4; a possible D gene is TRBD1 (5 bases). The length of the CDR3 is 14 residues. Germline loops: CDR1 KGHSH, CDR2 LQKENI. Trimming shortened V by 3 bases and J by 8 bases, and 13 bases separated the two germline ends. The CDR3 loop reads CASSPYTGDEKLFF. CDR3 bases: TGTGCCAGCTCACCCTACACCGGGGACGAAAAACTGTTTTTT.

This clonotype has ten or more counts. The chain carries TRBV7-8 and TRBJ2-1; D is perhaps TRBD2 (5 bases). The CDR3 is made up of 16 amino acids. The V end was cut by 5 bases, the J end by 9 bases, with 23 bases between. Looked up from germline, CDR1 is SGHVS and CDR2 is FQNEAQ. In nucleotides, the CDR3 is TGTGCCAGCAGCCGCCGAGCGGAACTCCTCTCTCGTGAGCAGTTCTTC. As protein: CASSRRAELLSREQFF.

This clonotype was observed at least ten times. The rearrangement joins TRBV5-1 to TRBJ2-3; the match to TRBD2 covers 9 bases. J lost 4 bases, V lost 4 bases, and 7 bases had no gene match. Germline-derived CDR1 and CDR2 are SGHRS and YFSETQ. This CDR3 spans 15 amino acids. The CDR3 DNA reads TGCGCCAGCAGCATGCGGGGGGGGTCCCCAGATACGCAGTATTTT. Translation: CASSMRGGSPDTQYF.

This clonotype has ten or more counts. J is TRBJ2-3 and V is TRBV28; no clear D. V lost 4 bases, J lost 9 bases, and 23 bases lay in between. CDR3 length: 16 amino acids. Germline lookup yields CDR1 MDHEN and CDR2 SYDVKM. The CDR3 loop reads CASSSLERTYLLTQYF. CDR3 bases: TGTGCCAGCAGTTCCCTCGAACGGACCTACCTCTTGACGCAGTATTTT.